These 26 T cell receptor beta chains share one sample of origin, sequenced in a study of blood T cell repertoires in COVID-19. Using immunoSEQ multiplex PCR, the repertoire was profiled, and TCRdb retains in-frame clones only, with some absent. Of around 200,000 clones in the sample, 84% were seen once. Sequencing input: PBMCs or T cells enriched from blood (not recorded which). These receptors were obtained from a young woman who had recovered from COVID-19.

The chain employs TRBV12-3 or TRBV12-4 and TRBJ1-5; the D is unclear. This CDR3 has 13 amino acids. The V gene lost 0 bases and the J gene lost 5 bases, with 5 bases spanning the gap. Here the CDR3 reads CASSLAEDQPQHF. The CDR3 nucleotides are TGTGCCAGCAGTTTAGCGGAGGATCAGCCCCAGCATTTT.

The gene calls are TRBV5-1 and TRBJ2-5; D perhaps matches TRBD1 (6 bases). Germline assignment: CDR1 SGHRS and CDR2 YFSETQ. The CDR3 consists of 15 residues. Trimming removed 2 bases at V and 2 bases at J, with 13 bases between. The CDR3 DNA follows: TGCGCCAGCAGCTTAAATCCAGGGGATCAAGAGACCCAGTACTTC. Protein: CASSLNPGDQETQYF.

This chain joins TRBV27 and TRBJ1-1; possibly TRBD1 for D (6 bases). The CDR3 covers 13 residues. Germline loops: CDR1 MNHEY, CDR2 SMNVEV (reference sequence). Trimming pared 10 bases from V and 4 bases from J, leaving 16 bases between. The CDR3 region has the DNA TGTGCCACCGGGGGGCAGGGTGTCACTGAAGCTTTCTTT. Its protein product is CATGGQGVTEAFF.

This chain connects TRBV10-2 to TRBJ1-5, with TRBD1 identical over 7 bases. The CDR3 covers 14 residues. V lost 7 bases to trimming and J lost 3 bases; unmatched junction nucleotides: 6. Germline CDR1 and CDR2: WSHSY and SAAADI. Written as DNA, the CDR3 is TGCGCCAGCACGGCAGGGGGTTCCAATCAGCCCCAGCATTTT. This translates into CASTAGGSNQPQHF.

The chain combines TRBV15 with TRBJ2-7; D is undetermined. Germline lookup yields CDR1 LNHNV and CDR2 YYDKDF (reference sequence). The CDR3 sequence is 14 residues long. The V gene lost 0 bases and the J gene lost 2 bases, with 8 bases spanning the gap. The DNA for the CDR3 is TGTGCCACCAGCAGAGAGCGCGGCGCCTACGAGCAGTACGTC. Amino acids: CATSRERGAYEQYV.

The chain combines TRBV18 with TRBJ1-3; 12 nucleotides line up with TRBD1. V dropped 0 bases and J dropped 0; count of bases not matched to a gene: 3. Germline loops: CDR1 KGHSH, CDR2 LQKENI. The CDR3 is 18 residues long. The CDR3 coding sequence is TGTGCCAGCTCACCACCGGGACAGGGGGCTTTCTCTGGAAACACCATATATTTT. Protein product: CASSPPGQGAFSGNTIYF.

This clone was seen a single time. V gene TRBV2 combines with J gene TRBJ1-2; TRBD1 matches 7 bases. Trimming at V came to 4 bases and at J to 4 bases, leaving 9 bases not matched to a gene. The CDR3 spans 15 residues. Per germline, CDR1 SNHLY and CDR2 FYNNEI. Here the CDR3 DNA reads TGTGCCAGCAGTGGAGAGACAGGGAGTCTCTATGGCTACACCTTC. Its translation is CASSGETGSLYGYTF.

The rearrangement uses TRBV7-9 and TRBJ2-7, with a tentative D call TRBD1 (5 bases). Between the trimmed V and J ends, which lost 6 bases and 1 base, there was a span of 13 bases. The CDR3 extends over 14 amino acids. The V gene's germline CDR1 is SEHNR and CDR2 FQNEAQ (reference sequence). CDR3 amino acids: CASSSGSRSYEQYF. CDR3 bases: TGTGCCAGCAGTTCAGGGTCGAGGTCCTACGAGCAGTACTTC.

The chain uses TRBV6-4 and TRBJ2-1; TRBD2 matches at 13 bases. The CDR3 extends over 20 amino acids. After removal of 4 bases from V and 0 bases from J, the junction contained 12 bases not matched to a gene. Germline V gene lookup returns CDR1 MRHNA and CDR2 SNTAGT. Here the CDR3 reads CASSGRGLAGAISSYNEQFF. In nucleotides, the CDR3 is TGTGCCAGCAGTGGCAGAGGACTAGCGGGGGCCATTAGCTCCTACAATGAGCAGTTCTTC.

The V and J genes are TRBV2 and TRBJ1-5; D gene unclear. V lost 1 base and J 1 base, leaving 11 bases between the germline ends. Germline V gives CDR1 SNHLY, CDR2 FYNNEI. The CDR3 sequence is 16 residues long. The CDR3 sequence is CASSEDGWVSNQPQHF. CDR3 DNA: TGTGCCAGCAGTGAAGACGGGTGGGTGAGCAATCAGCCCCAGCATTTT.

V usage is TRBV3-1 (or the pseudogene TRBV3-2) and J usage is TRBJ2-7, with a possible D match to TRBD1 (6 bases). V was cut by 5 bases and J by 2 bases, with 13 bases left in between. CDR3 size: 14 residues. From germline, CDR1 is LGHDT and CDR2 YNNKEL (reference sequence). The CDR3 DNA reads as TGTGCCAGCAGCGGGGCGGACAGTACCTACGAGCAGTACTTC. Encoded protein: CASSGADSTYEQYF.

The genes are TRBV28 and TRBJ2-5, with TRBD2 matching over 8 bases. CDR3 length: 15 residues. Germline V CDR1 and CDR2: MDHEN, SYDVKM. Losses at the gene ends were 3 bases for V and 4 bases for J; bases not matched to a gene: 7. The CDR3 region is CASSFPGGARETQYF. In nucleotides, the CDR3 is TGTGCCAGCAGTTTCCCCGGGGGGGCCAGAGAGACCCAGTACTTC.

This chain joins TRBV28 and TRBJ1-1; TRBD1 might be the D (6 bases). V was pared by 4 bases and J by 2 bases, with 14 bases between. The length of the CDR3 is 15 residues. CDR1 and CDR2 (germline): MDHEN, SYDVKM. The CDR3 DNA follows: TGTGCCAGCAGTTCCTCCGGGACAAGAAACACTGAAGCTTTCTTT. Translated, it gives CASSSSGTRNTEAFF.

V gene TRBV19 combines with J gene TRBJ1-1; TRBD1 might be the D (6 bases). Between the trimmed V and J ends, which lost 6 bases and 5 bases, there was a span of 19 bases. Germline-derived CDR1 and CDR2 are LNHDA and SQIVND (reference sequence). The CDR3 extends over 15 amino acids. The CDR3 here is CASRTPGTGKTEAFF. The CDR3 DNA reads TGTGCCAGTAGGACGCCCGGCACAGGGAAGACTGAAGCTTTCTTT.

The CDR3 region has the DNA TGTGCCAGCAGCTTACGTCAACTATCCTACGAGCAGTACTTC. Translation: CASSLRQLSYEQYF. This sequence joins TRBV13 and TRBJ2-7; no definite D call. The V and J ends lost 2 bases and 1 base respectively, with 9 bases between them. CDR3 length: 14 amino acids. The germline CDR1 and CDR2 sequences are PRHDT and FYEKMQ (reference sequence).

This clone was seen a handful of times. The rearrangement links TRBV7-2 to TRBJ1-5, with a possible D match to TRBD1 (6 bases). The CDR3 consists of 14 residues. V was pared by 3 bases and J by 3 bases, with 9 bases between. Per the germline V gene, CDR1 is SGHTA and CDR2 is FQGNSA. CDR3 nucleotides: TGTGCCAGCAGCTTCACAGGGTCCAATCAGCCCCAGCATTTT. Translation gives CASSFTGSNQPQHF.

The gene calls are TRBV18 and TRBJ2-1; D not resolved. From germline, CDR1 is KGHSH and CDR2 LQKENI. The V gene lost 2 bases and the J gene lost 6 bases, with 11 bases spanning the gap. This CDR3 region has 14 residues. The CDR3 sequence: CASSPVYSLNEQFF. DNA of the CDR3: TGTGCCAGCTCACCAGTCTACAGCCTCAATGAGCAGTTCTTC. The full variable domain, its missing parts supplied by reference TRBV18 and TRBJ2-1, is NAGVMQNPRHLVRRRGQEARLRCSPMKGHSHVYWYRQLPEEGLKFMVYLQKENIIDESGMPKERFSAEFPKEGPSILRIQQVVRGDSAAYFCASSPVYSLNEQFFGPGTRLTVL.

In its sample, this clone was seen once. V and J are TRBV20-1 and TRBJ2-5, with a tentative D call TRBD1 (6 bases). Germline V gives CDR1 DFQATT, CDR2 SNEGSKA (reference sequence). The length of the CDR3 is 11 residues. CDR3: CSGTNLGTQYF. The CDR3 coding sequence is TGCAGCGGGACAAATTTGGGGACCCAGTACTTC.

The genes are TRBV30 and TRBJ1-5, with 8 bases aligning to TRBD1. V shed 4 bases, J shed 6 bases, and the junction held 5 bases outside the gene matches. Germline V gene lookup returns CDR1 GTSNPN and CDR2 SVGIG (reference sequence). The CDR3 extends over 13 amino acids. CDR3 nucleotide sequence: TGTGCCTGGACGGACAGGGCTGGTCAGCCCCAGCATTTT. It specifies CAWTDRAGQPQHF.

V is TRBV5-5 and J is TRBJ2-1, with a weak D call TRBD2 (6 bases). Germline assignment: CDR1 SGHKS and CDR2 YYEKEE (reference sequence). Trimming stripped 4 bases from V and 10 bases from J, with 9 bases between. This CDR3 spans 11 amino acids. The CDR3 is CASSVGLEQFF. In DNA, the CDR3 is TGTGCCAGCAGCGTGGGACTGGAGCAGTTCTTC.

V is TRBV6-4 and J is TRBJ2-1, with D maybe TRBD2 (7 bases). V gave up 2 bases and J gave up 8 bases, with 13 bases separating them. Germline-derived CDR1 and CDR2 are MRHNA and SNTAGT. The CDR3 length is 14 residues. The chain's CDR3 is CASSDGGASHEQFF. CDR3 coding DNA: TGTGCCAGCAGTGACGGGGGGGCCTCTCATGAGCAGTTCTTC.

V gene TRBV4-1 combines with J gene TRBJ2-5, with 7 bases lining up with TRBD2. There are 14 residues in the CDR3. J gave up 5 bases and V 4 bases, and 7 bases lay outside the gene matches. CDR1 is MGHRA and CDR2 is YSYEKL in the germline V gene. In nucleotides, the CDR3 is TGCGCCAGCAGCCCGGGAGGATCTTTTGAGACCCAGTACTTC. Translating gives CASSPGGSFETQYF.

The V call is TRBV28, the J call TRBJ1-1, with D perhaps TRBD1 (5 bases). The V end lost 10 bases, the J end lost 5 bases, and 17 bases lay between the germline ends. Germline CDR1 is MDHEN and CDR2 is SYDVKM. The CDR3 length is 13 residues. Here the CDR3 DNA reads TGTGCCACTAAAAAGCAGGGATGGACTGAAGCTTTCTTT. It yields the protein CATKKQGWTEAFF.

Ten or more counts support this clone. The gene calls are TRBV3-1 (or the pseudogene TRBV3-2) and TRBJ2-1; 9 nucleotides align to TRBD2. V lost 3 bases, J lost 5 bases, and 5 bases stayed unmatched. The CDR3 spans 15 residues. The germline V gene has CDR1 LGHDT and CDR2 YNNKEL (reference sequence). For the CDR3, the DNA is TGTGCCAGCAGCCATAGCGGGGGAACTAACAATGAGCAGTTCTTC. Encoded protein: CASSHSGGTNNEQFF.

The gene calls are TRBV10-3 and TRBJ2-5, with TRBD1 identical over 9 bases. CDR1 and CDR2 (germline): ENHRY, SYGVKD. CDR3 length equals 15 residues. V was pared by 6 bases and J by 4 bases, with 9 bases of the junction left unmatched. The CDR3 protein is CAISTTGTGSETQYF. The DNA for the CDR3 is TGTGCCATCAGCACCACCGGGACAGGGTCAGAGACCCAGTACTTC.

The chain has TRBV28 and TRBJ2-5; 8 bases fit TRBD2. V lost 3 bases to trimming and J lost 4 bases; unmatched junction nucleotides: 10. CDR3 length: 16 amino acids. The V gene's germline CDR1 is MDHEN and CDR2 SYDVKM. The chain's CDR3 is CASSLPGRGRGETQYF. The CDR3 DNA follows: TGTGCCAGCAGTTTGCCCGGGAGGGGTAGGGGAGAGACCCAGTACTTC.